This T cell receptor beta chain stems from a study of blood T cells in healthy people across ages. The study's findings and limits: Diversity estimated from one million T cells was considered an underestimate. A roughly linear age-dependent decrease characterized TCR beta diversity per million T cells.

Each sample used at least 7 million PBMCs. Comments on this clonotype: Its antigen is still unknown.

Combining a sample-barcoded 5' primer with a J-beta primer mix, a second PCR ran for roughly 7 to 11 cycles. TCRdb reanalysed the 5' RACE reads using MiXCR and keeps one entry per CDR3 protein. The sample includes 1.5 million to 2 million distinct CDR3 sequences, around 40% of them seen just once. This receptor was obtained from a human donor in good health. Sequenced input: blood.

CDR3 DNA: TGTGCCAGCACCGTCACAGGGCCAGTGCCCCAGCATTTT. Encoded protein: CASTVTGPVPQHF. This chain joins TRBV27 and TRBJ1-5; D is perhaps TRBD1 (6 bases). The CDR3 covers 13 residues. V was pared by 7 bases and J by 9 bases, with 16 bases between. The germline gives CDR1 MNHEY, CDR2 SMNVEV (reference sequence).